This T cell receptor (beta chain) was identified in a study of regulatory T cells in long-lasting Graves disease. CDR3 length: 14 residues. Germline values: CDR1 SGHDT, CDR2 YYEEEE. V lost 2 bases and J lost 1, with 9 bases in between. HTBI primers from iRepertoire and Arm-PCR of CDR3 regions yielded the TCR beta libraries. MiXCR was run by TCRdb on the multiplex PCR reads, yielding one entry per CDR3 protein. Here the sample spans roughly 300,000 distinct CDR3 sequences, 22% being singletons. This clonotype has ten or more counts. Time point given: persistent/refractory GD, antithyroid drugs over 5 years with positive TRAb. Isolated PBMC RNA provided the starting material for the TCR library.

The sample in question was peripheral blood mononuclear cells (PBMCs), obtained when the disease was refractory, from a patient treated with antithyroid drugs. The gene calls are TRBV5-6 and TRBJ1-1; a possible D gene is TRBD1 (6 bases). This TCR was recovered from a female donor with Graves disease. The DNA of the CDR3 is TGTGCCAGCAGCTTTGGACAGCCGAACACTGAAGCTTTCTTT. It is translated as CASSFGQPNTEAFF.